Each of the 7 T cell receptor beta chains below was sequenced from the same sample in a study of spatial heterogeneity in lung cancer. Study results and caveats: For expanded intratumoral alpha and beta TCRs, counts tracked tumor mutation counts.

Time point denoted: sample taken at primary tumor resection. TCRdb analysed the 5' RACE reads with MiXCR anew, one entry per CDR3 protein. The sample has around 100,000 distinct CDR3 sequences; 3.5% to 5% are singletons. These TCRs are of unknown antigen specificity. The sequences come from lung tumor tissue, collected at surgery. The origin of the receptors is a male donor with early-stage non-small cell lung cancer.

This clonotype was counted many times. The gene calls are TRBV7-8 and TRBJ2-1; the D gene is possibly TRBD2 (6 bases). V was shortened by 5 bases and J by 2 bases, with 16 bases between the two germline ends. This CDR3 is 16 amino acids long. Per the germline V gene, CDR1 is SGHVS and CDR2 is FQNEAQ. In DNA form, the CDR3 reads TGTGCCAGCAGCCCCCGGTGGCGGGGTACCTACAATGAGCAGTTCTTC. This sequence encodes CASSPRWRGTYNEQFF. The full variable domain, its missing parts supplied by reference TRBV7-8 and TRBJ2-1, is GAGVSQSPRYKVAKRGQDVALRCDPISGHVSLFWYQQALGQGPEFLTYFQNEAQLDKSGLPSDRFFAERPEGSVSTLKIQRTQQEDSAVYLCASSPRWRGTYNEQFFGPGTRLTVL.

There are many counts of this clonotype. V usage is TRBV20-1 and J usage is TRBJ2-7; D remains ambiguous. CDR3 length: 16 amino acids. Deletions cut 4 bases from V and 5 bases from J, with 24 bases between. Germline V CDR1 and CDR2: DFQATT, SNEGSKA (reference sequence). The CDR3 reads CSATTPTWGIRDEQYF. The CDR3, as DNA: TGCAGTGCTACCACCCCTACCTGGGGAATCCGCGACGAGCAGTACTTC.

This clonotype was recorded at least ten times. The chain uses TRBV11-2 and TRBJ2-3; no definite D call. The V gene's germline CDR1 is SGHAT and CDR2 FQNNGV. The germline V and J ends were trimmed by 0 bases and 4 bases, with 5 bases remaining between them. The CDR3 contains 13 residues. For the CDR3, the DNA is TGTGCCAGCAGCTTAGATTATGCAGATACGCAGTATTTT. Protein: CASSLDYADTQYF.

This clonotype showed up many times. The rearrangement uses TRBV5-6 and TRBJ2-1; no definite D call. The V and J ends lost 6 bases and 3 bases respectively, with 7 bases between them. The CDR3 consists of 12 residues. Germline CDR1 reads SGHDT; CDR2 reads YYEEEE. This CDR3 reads CASTSVYNEQFF. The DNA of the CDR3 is TGTGCCAGCACCTCCGTCTACAATGAGCAGTTCTTC.

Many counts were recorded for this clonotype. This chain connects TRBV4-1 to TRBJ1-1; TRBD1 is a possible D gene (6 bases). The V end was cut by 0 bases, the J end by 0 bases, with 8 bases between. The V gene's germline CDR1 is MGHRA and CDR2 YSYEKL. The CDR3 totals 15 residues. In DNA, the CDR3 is TGCGCCAGCAGCCAAGACAGGGGTATGAACACTGAAGCTTTCTTT. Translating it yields CASSQDRGMNTEAFF.

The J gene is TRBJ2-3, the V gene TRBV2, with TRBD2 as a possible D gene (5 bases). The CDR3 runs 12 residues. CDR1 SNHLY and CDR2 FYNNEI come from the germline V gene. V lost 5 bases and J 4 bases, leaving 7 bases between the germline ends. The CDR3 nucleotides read TGTGCCAGCAGTCCGGGATCAGATACGCAGTATTTT. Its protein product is CASSPGSDTQYF.

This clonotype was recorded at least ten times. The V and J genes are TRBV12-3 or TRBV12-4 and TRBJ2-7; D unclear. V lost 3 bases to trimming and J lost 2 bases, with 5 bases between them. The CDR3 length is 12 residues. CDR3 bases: TGTGCCAGCAGTTTCGGTACCTACGAGCAGTACTTC. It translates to CASSFGTYEQYF.